These 8 T cell receptor beta chains were all obtained from the same sample, sequenced in a study of T cell responses to AZD1222 COVID-19 vaccine. TCRdb keeps only in-frame clones here, not all; method: immunoSEQ multiplex PCR. The repertoire holds approximately 140,000 clones, with around 83% as singletons. This specimen consisted of peripheral blood, obtained on day 0 of MenACWY control vaccination. These receptors originate from an adult in good health.

The rearrangement links TRBV19 to TRBJ1-5; D uncertain. The CDR3 is 14 amino acids. Between the trimmed V and J ends, which lost 4 bases and 7 bases, there was a span of 14 bases. Germline V lookup: CDR1 LNHDA, CDR2 SQIVND (reference sequence). The DNA of the CDR3 is TGTGCCAGTAGTAACAGTGGGTGGTGGCAGCCCCAGCATTTT. Translation gives CASSNSGWWQPQHF.

The chain uses TRBV5-1 and TRBJ2-1; 7 bases align to TRBD1. Trimming at V came to 7 bases and at J to 0 bases, leaving 10 bases not matched to a gene. Germline V CDR1 and CDR2: SGHRS, YFSETQ. The CDR3 is 16 residues long. The CDR3 protein is CASVPNQGVSYNEQFF. CDR3 DNA sequence: TGCGCCAGCGTCCCCAACCAGGGGGTCTCCTACAATGAGCAGTTCTTC.

V is TRBV9 and J is TRBJ1-4; D might be TRBD1 (6 bases). CDR1 SGDLS and CDR2 YYNGEE come from the germline V gene. The CDR3 loop spans 16 amino acids. The ends were cut back, 4 bases at V and 3 bases at J, with 16 bases in the middle. The chain's CDR3 is CASSSHPDRSNEKLFF. In DNA form, the CDR3 reads TGTGCCAGCAGCTCCCACCCTGACAGGTCTAATGAAAAACTGTTTTTT. Combining the CDR3 with reference TRBV9 and TRBJ1-4 gives the whole variable domain DSGVTQTPKHLITATGQRVTLRCSPRSGDLSVYWYQQSLDQGLQFLIQYYNGEERAKGNILERFSAQQFPDLHSELNLSSLELGDSALYFCASSSHPDRSNEKLFFGSGTQLSVL.

The chain is built from TRBV7-6 and TRBJ1-4; D is possibly TRBD1 (5 bases). The CDR3 length is 16 residues. CDR1 SGHVS and CDR2 FNYEAQ come from the germline V gene. The V gene lost 2 bases and the J gene lost 2 bases, with 12 bases spanning the gap. CDR3 protein: CASSLMAWGTNEKLFF. The CDR3 nucleotides are TGTGCCAGCAGCTTAATGGCGTGGGGGACTAATGAAAAACTGTTTTTT.

This chain joins TRBV10-3 and TRBJ1-6; D may be TRBD1 (6 bases). The germline CDR1 and CDR2 sequences are ENHRY and SYGVKD. Trimming took 0 bases from V and 10 from J, leaving 16 bases between them. CDR3 length: 16 amino acids. The CDR3: CAISESNGVRGSPLHF. CDR3 bases: TGTGCCATCAGTGAGTCGAATGGGGTGAGGGGGTCACCCCTCCACTTT.

The chain couples TRBV19 to TRBJ1-1; D remains unclear. Looked up from germline, CDR1 is LNHDA and CDR2 is SQIVND (reference sequence). Trimming shortened V by 8 bases and J by 4 bases, and 17 bases separated the two germline ends. The CDR3 covers 14 residues. CDR3 nucleotide sequence: TGTGCCAGTTGGGATCCGGCATTTACCACTGAAGCTTTCTTT. It specifies CASWDPAFTTEAFF.

The CDR3 sequence is CASSFEGAYGYTF. In DNA form, the CDR3 reads TGTGCCAGCAGTTTCGAGGGGGCCTATGGCTACACCTTC. This chain joins TRBV12-3 or TRBV12-4 and TRBJ1-2; TRBD1 agrees at 7 bases. Germline trimming cut 3 bases from V and 4 bases from J; bases unmatched to any gene: 2. The CDR3 has 13 residues.

The rearrangement joins TRBV5-1 to TRBJ1-1, with 9 nucleotides matching TRBD1. After removal of 3 bases from V and 0 bases from J, the junction contained 6 bases not matched to a gene. Germline values: CDR1 SGHRS, CDR2 YFSETQ. CDR3 length equals 16 residues. The CDR3 sequence is CASSSGQGTLNTEAFF. As DNA, the CDR3 is TGCGCCAGCAGCTCGGGACAGGGCACCTTGAACACTGAAGCTTTCTTT.